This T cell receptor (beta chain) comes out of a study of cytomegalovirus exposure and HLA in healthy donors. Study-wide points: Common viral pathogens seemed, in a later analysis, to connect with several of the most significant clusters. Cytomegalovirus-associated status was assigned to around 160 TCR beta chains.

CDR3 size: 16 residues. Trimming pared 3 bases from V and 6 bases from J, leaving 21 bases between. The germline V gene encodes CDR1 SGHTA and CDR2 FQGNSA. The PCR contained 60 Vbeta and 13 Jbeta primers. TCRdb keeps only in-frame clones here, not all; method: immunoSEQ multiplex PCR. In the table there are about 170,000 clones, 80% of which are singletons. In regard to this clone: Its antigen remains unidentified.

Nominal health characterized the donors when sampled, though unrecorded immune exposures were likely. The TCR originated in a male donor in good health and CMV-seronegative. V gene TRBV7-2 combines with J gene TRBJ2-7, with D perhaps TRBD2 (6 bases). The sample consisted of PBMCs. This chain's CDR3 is CASSFVGGNQPFEQYF. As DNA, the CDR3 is TGTGCCAGCAGCTTCGTAGGAGGGAATCAGCCCTTCGAGCAGTACTTC.